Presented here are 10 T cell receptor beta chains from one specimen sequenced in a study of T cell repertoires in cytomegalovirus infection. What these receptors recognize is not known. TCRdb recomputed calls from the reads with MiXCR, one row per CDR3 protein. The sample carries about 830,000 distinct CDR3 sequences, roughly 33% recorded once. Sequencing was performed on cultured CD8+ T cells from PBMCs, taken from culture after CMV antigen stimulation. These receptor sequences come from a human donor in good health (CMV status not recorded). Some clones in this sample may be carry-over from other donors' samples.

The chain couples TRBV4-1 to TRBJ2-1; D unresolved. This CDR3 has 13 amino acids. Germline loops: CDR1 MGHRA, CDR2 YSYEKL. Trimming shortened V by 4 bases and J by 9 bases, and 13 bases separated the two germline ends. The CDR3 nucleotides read TGCGCCAGCAGCCCCACCTCCGAGAGTGAGCAGTTCTTC. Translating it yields CASSPTSESEQFF.

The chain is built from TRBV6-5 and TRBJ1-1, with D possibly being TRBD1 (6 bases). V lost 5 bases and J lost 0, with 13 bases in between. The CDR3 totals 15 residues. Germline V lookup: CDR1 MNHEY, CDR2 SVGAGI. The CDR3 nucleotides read TGTGCCAGCAGTCAACCGGGACACATGAACACTGAAGCTTTCTTT. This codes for CASSQPGHMNTEAFF.

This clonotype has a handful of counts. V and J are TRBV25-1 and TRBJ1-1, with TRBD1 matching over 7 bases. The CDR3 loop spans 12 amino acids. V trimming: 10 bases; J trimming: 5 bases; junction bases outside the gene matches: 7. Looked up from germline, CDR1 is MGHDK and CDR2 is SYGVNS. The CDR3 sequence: CATRQGRTEAFF. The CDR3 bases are TGTGCCACCCGACAGGGAAGGACTGAAGCTTTCTTT.

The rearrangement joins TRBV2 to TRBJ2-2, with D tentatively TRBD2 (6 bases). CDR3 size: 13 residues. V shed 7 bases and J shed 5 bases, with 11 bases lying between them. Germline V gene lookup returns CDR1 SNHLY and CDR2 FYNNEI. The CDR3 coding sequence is TGTGCCAGCACGGGGGTAGCTACCGGGGAGCTGTTTTTT. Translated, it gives CASTGVATGELFF.

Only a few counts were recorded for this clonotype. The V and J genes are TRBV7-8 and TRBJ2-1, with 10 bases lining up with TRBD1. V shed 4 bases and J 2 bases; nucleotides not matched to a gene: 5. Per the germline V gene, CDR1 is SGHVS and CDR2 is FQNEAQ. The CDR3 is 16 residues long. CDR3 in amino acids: CASSSRDRGTYNEQFF. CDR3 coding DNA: TGTGCCAGCAGCTCACGGGACAGGGGTACCTACAATGAGCAGTTCTTC.

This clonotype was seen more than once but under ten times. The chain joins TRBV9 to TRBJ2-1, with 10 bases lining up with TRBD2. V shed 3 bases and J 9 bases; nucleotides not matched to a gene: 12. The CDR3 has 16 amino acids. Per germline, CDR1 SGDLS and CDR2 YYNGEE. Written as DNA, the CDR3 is TGTGCCAGCAGCGGCCCAACAGCGGGGGGGCCGGGTGAGCAGTTCTTC. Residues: CASSGPTAGGPGEQFF.

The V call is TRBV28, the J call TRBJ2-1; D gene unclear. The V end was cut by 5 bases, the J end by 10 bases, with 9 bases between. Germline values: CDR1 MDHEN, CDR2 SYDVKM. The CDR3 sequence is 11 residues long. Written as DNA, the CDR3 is TGTGCCAGCAGTAGGCCCAAAGAGCAGTTCTTC. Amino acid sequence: CASSRPKEQFF.

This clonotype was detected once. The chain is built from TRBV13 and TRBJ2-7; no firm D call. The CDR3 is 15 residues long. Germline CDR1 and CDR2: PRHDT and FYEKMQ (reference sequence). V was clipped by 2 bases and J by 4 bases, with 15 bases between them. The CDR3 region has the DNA TGTGCCAGCAGCTTAACCGACACCTCCAAGTACGAGCAGTACTTC. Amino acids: CASSLTDTSKYEQYF.

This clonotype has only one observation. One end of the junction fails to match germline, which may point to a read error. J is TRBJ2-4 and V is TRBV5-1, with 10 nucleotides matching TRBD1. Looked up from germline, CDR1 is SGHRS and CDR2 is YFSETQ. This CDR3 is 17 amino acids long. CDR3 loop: CAISAGTGVIAKNIQYF. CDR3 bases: TGCGCCATCAGCGCCGGGACAGGGGTTATAGCCAAAAACATTCAGTACTTC.

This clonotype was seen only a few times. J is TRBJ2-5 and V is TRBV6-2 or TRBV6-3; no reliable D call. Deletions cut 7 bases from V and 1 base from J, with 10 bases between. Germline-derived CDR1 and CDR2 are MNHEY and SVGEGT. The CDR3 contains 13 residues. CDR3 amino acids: CASTTPSQETQYF. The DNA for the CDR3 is TGTGCCAGCACCACACCGTCCCAAGAGACCCAGTACTTC.